This TCR beta chain was sequenced in a study of control samples from healthy donors and cancer patients. Only in-frame clones appear in the TCRdb table, and some are missing; sequencing was by immunoSEQ multiplex PCR. The top ten hold about 2.7% of the sample, which has 120,000 or so clones, approximately 89% seen once. The germline gives CDR1 LGHNA, CDR2 YNFKEQ. V lost 0 bases to trimming and J lost 4 bases; unmatched junction nucleotides: 11. The CDR3 runs 18 residues. The chain uses TRBV4-2 and TRBJ2-3, with 9 bases lining up with TRBD2. The sample comprised blood. This sequence originates from a man aged 60-69 years in good health. The CDR3, as DNA: TGTGCCAGCAGCCAAGATGGGAGCGGGGGGCCGGGAGCAGATACGCAGTATTTT. It is translated as CASSQDGSGGPGADTQYF.